Listed below are T cell receptor beta chains from one sample, sequenced in a study of cytomegalovirus exposure and HLA in healthy donors. Measured with immunoSEQ multiplex PCR; TCRdb has only the in-frame clones, and not every one. In the table there are around 110,000 clones, 60% to 70% of which are singletons. Input material: PBMCs. The receptors shown here come from a middle-aged woman in good health and CMV-seropositive. The conserved cysteine and the conserved F or W are not part of the CDR3 here. The order of the fields is V gene, J gene, CDR3 protein.

V: TRBV11-2; J: TRBJ2-7; CDR3: ASSLAPRSGEQY
V: TRBV5-8; J: TRBJ1-1; CDR3: ASSLYTGGTEAF
V: TRBV7-9; J: TRBJ1-5; CDR3: ASSSGLSQPQH
V: TRBV30; J: TRBJ2-4; CDR3: AWSVRRRAGIQY
V: TRBV30; J: TRBJ2-3; CDR3: AWSGASTDTQY
V: TRBV5-1; J: TRBJ2-7; CDR3: ASSLRTSGSYEQY
V: TRBV20-1; J: TRBJ2-7; CDR3: SAPRGAEQY
V: TRBV6-1; J: TRBJ1-6; CDR3: ASSGDRENSPLH
V: TRBV7-6; J: TRBJ2-7; CDR3: ASSLAGAHYEQY
V: TRBV27; J: TRBJ2-7; CDR3: ASSLGQGDYEQY
V: TRBV12-5; J: TRBJ2-2; CDR3: ASGLIIRDGHGELF
V: TRBV5-1; J: -; CDR3: ASTQGGFVDEQY
V: TRBV4-3; J: TRBJ2-5; CDR3: ASSQQRGHQETQY
V: TRBV19; J: TRBJ2-2; CDR3: ASSDIPGGGAGELF
V: TRBV9; J: TRBJ2-3; CDR3: ASSEGLTPRTQY
V: TRBV14; J: TRBJ2-2; CDR3: ASSSWTGEVGELF
V: TRBV4-3; J: TRBJ2-2; CDR3: ASSQYDRGGAGELF
V: TRBV7-9; J: -; CDR3: ASSSKGVQETQY
V: TRBV9; J: TRBJ1-2; CDR3: ASSTRASNGYT
V: TRBV4-2; J: TRBJ1-2; CDR3: ASSPQGSDYGYT
V: TRBV6-1; J: TRBJ1-4; CDR3: ASSDPWGLNEKLF
V: TRBV29-1; J: TRBJ2-3; CDR3: SVEGGSGITDTQY
V: TRBV28; J: TRBJ1-2; CDR3: ASSFLNIGQGANYGYT
V: TRBV4-1; J: TRBJ2-1; CDR3: ASSRTLAGAGEQF
V: TRBV6-5; J: TRBJ2-1; CDR3: ASSYGPRETYNEQF
V: TRBV2; J: TRBJ1-1; CDR3: ASSVHRGLPLNTEAF
V: TRBV27; J: TRBJ2-5; CDR3: ASSTQGTSGTVQETQY
V: TRBV5-1; J: TRBJ1-1; CDR3: ASSLDQGGDAEAF
V: TRBV19; J: TRBJ2-5; CDR3: ASSPGGPRPTQY
V: TRBV28; J: TRBJ2-1; CDR3: ASSFIGRGNEQF
V: TRBV19; J: TRBJ2-7; CDR3: ASSAGYRGLFSEQY
V: TRBV10-2; J: TRBJ1-5; CDR3: ASSESAGASQPQH
V: TRBV5-4; J: TRBJ1-2; CDR3: ASSLGSGQLLFGYT
V: TRBV4-1; J: TRBJ2-2; CDR3: ASSQEYTGEGTGELF
V: TRBV2; J: TRBJ1-5; CDR3: ASRLRGLYQPQH
V: TRBV4-1; J: -; CDR3: ASSPGTSSYEQY
V: TRBV4-1; J: TRBJ1-1; CDR3: ASSQLGQGRNTEAF
V: TRBV15; J: TRBJ2-7; CDR3: ATSRERGRGYEQY
V: TRBV30; J: TRBJ2-7; CDR3: AWSPGTSGSYEQY
V: TRBV27; J: TRBJ2-6; CDR3: ASSFSPTGIPSGANVLT
V: TRBV6-1; J: TRBJ2-3; CDR3: ASSDSTSGWSDTQY
V: TRBV10-3; J: TRBJ1-5; CDR3: AISESWDRGQGSNQPQH
V: TRBV7-8; J: TRBJ2-7; CDR3: ASSLRSGRLGEQY
V: TRBV25-1; J: -; CDR3: ASSEGRELGYEQY
V: TRBV19; J: TRBJ2-1; CDR3: ASSQGRLAERGQF
V: TRBV18; J: TRBJ1-2; CDR3: ASSPIPEGAALGYT